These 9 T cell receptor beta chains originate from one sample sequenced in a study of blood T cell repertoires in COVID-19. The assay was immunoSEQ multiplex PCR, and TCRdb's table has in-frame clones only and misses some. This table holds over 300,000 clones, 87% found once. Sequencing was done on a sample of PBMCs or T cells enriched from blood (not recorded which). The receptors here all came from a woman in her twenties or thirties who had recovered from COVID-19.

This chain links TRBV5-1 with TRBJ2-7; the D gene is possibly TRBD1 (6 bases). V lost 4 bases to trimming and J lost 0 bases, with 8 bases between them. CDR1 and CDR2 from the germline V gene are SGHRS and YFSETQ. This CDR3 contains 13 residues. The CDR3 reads CASSRDNSYEQYF. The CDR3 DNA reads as TGCGCCAGCAGCCGGGACAACTCCTACGAGCAGTACTTC. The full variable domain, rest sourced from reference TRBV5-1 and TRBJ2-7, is KAGVTQTPRYLIKTRGQQVTLSCSPISGHRSVSWYQQTPGQGLQFLFEYFSETQRNKGNFPGRFSGRQFSNSRSEMNVSTLELGDSALYLCASSRDNSYEQYFGPGTRLTVT.

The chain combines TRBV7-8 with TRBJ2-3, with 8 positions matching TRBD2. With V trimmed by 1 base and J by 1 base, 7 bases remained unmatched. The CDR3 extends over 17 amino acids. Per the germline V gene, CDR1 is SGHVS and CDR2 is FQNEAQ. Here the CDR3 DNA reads TGTGCCAGCAGCTTAGTCCCGTTTAGCGGGGGCACAGATACGCAGTATTTT. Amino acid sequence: CASSLVPFSGGTDTQYF.

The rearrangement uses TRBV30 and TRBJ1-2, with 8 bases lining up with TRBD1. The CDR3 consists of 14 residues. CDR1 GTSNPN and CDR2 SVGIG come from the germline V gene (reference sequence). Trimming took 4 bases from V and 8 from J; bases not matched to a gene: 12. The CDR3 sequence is CAWKGQGPVGGYTF. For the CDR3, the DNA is TGTGCCTGGAAAGGACAGGGCCCCGTGGGAGGCTACACCTTC.

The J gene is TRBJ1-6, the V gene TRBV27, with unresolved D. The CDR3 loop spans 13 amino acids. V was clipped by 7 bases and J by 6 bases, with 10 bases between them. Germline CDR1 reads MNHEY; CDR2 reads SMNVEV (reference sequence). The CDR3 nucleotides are TGTGCCAGCACCAGAGGCAGTAATTCACCCCTCCACTTT. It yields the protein CASTRGSNSPLHF.

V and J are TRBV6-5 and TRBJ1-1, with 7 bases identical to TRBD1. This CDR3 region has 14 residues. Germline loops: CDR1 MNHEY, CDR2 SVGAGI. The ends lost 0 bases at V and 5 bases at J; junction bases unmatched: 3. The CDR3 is CASSYSGTETEAFF. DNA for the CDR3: TGTGCCAGCAGTTACTCAGGGACAGAGACTGAAGCTTTCTTT.

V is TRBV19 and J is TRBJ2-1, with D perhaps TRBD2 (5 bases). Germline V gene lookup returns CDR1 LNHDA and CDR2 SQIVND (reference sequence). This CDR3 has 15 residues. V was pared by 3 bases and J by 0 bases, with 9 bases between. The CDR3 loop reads CASSISGGSYNEQFF. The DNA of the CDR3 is TGTGCCAGTAGTATTAGTGGAGGCTCCTACAATGAGCAGTTCTTC.

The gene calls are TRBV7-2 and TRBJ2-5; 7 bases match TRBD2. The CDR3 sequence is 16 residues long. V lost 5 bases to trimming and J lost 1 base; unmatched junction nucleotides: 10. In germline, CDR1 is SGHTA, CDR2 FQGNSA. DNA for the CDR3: TGTGCCAGCAGCCCAGGTTGGGGGGGATCCCAAGAGACCCAGTACTTC. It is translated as CASSPGWGGSQETQYF. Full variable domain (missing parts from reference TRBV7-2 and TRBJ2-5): GAGVSQSPSNKVTEKGKDVELRCDPISGHTALYWYRQSLGQGLEFLIYFQGNSAPDKSGLPSDRFSAERTGGSVSTLTIQRTQQEDSAVYLCASSPGWGGSQETQYFGPGTRLLVL.

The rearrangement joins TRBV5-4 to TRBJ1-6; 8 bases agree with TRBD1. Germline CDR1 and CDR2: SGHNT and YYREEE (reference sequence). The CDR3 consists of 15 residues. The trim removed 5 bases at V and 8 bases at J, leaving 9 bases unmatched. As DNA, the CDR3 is TGTGCCAGCAGTGGTACGGGACAGGCGGATTCACCCCTCCACTTT. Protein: CASSGTGQADSPLHF.

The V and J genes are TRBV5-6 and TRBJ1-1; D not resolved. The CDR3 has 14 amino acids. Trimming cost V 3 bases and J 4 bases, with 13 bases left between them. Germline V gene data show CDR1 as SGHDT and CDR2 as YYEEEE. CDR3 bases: TGTGCCAGCAGCTCTCTACTTGGGAGCACTGAAGCTTTCTTT. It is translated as CASSSLLGSTEAFF. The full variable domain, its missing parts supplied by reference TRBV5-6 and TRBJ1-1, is DAGVTQSPTHLIKTRGQQVTLRCSPKSGHDTVSWYQQALGQGPQFIFQYYEEEERQRGNFPDRFSGHQFPNYSSELNVNALLLGDSALYLCASSSLLGSTEAFFGQGTRLTVV.